Sequencing of this T cell receptor (beta chain) was carried out in a study of STAT3 mutations in large granular lymphocyte leukemia. Turning to the study itself: Canonical activating STAT3 mutations were detected in roughly half of the longitudinally sequenced T-LGLL patients.

This clone was counted once. The antigen remains unidentified. A junction boundary mismatches the germline segment, possibly from a read error. General study findings and limits: No sample exists from the first appearance of each clone. After therapy, about 35% of the 18 patients switched clonotypes, all new clones STAT3 wild type. Every T-cell large granular lymphocyte leukemia patient had at least one immunodominant TCR beta clonotype. Persisting codominant clonotypes may have hidden a small pathogenic clone.

Only in-frame clones appear in the TCRdb table, and some are missing; sequencing was by immunoSEQ multiplex PCR. The sample yields more than 15,000 clones, roughly 90% seen once. The clonotype was recovered from a man aged 55 to 70 with T-cell large granular lymphocyte leukemia. Some clones in this sample may be carry-over from other donors' samples. The sequenced sample consisted of peripheral blood mononuclear cells.

The CDR3: CAISRDSVAYEQCF. In nucleotides, the CDR3 is TGTGCCATCAGCCGGGACAGTGTTGCATACGAGCAGTGCTTC. The rearrangement links TRBV10-3 to TRBJ2-7; 7 positions match TRBD1. From germline, CDR1 is ENHRY and CDR2 SYGVKD. CDR3 length: 14 amino acids.